The 17 T cell receptor beta chains given below trace back to one sample, sequenced in a study of T cells after yellow fever vaccination. TCRdb used MiXCR to reprocess the 5' RACE reads, holding one entry per CDR3 protein. The sample shows 200,000 to 250,000 distinct CDR3 sequences, approximately 3.2% of them seen only once. Sequencing was performed on CD4+ T cells sorted from PBMCs, taken 10 days after the yellow fever booster vaccination. The source of these receptors is a man between 18 and 35 years old who received the YFV17D yellow fever vaccine.

The chain couples TRBV15 to TRBJ1-6, with D hard to call. Germline CDR1 LNHNV, CDR2 YYDKDF (reference sequence). Trimming cost V 2 bases and J 14 bases, with 13 bases left between them. The CDR3 spans 13 residues. CDR3 coding DNA: TGTGCCACCAGCAGACCGGACTCACTCACCCTCCACTTT. Protein product: CATSRPDSLTLHF.

There are a few counts of this clonotype. This chain connects TRBV19 to TRBJ2-7; no clear D gene. The CDR3 spans 14 residues. V lost 8 bases, J lost 2 bases, and 16 bases lay in between. Looked up from germline, CDR1 is LNHDA and CDR2 is SQIVND (reference sequence). The DNA for the CDR3 is TGTGCCAGTGCTTCGATCGGGCAGACCTACGAGCAGTACTTC. Translated, it gives CASASIGQTYEQYF.

This clonotype came up many times. The chain has TRBV7-2 and TRBJ2-5; D is ambiguous. From germline, CDR1 is SGHTA and CDR2 FQGNSA. V lost 7 bases and J 2 bases, leaving 11 bases between the germline ends. The CDR3 is 13 amino acids. CDR3 in DNA: TGTGCCAGCACCCCAATGGCACAAGAGACCCAGTACTTC. It codes for CASTPMAQETQYF. The entire variable domain, with the rest obtained from reference TRBV7-2 and TRBJ2-5, is as follows: GAGVSQSPSNKVTEKGKDVELRCDPISGHTALYWYRQSLGQGLEFLIYFQGNSAPDKSGLPSDRFSAERTGGSVSTLTIQRTQQEDSAVYLCASTPMAQETQYFGPGTRLLVL.

This clonotype has a count of ten or more. The rearrangement uses TRBV5-6 and TRBJ2-5; 10 bases match TRBD2. Looked up from germline, CDR1 is SGHDT and CDR2 is YYEEEE. The trim removed 0 bases at V and 2 bases at J, leaving 7 bases unmatched. The CDR3 is 17 residues long. The CDR3 loop reads CASSLDPSGGRQETQYF. CDR3 DNA sequence: TGTGCCAGCAGCTTGGATCCTAGCGGGGGCCGGCAAGAGACCCAGTACTTC.

This clonotype was counted a single time. The chain has TRBV7-2 and TRBJ1-2; 7 nucleotides align to TRBD1. Germline CDR1 SGHTA, CDR2 FQGNSA. This CDR3 contains 14 residues. The trim removed 2 bases at V and 8 bases at J, leaving 8 bases unmatched. The DNA of the CDR3 is TGTGCCAGCAGCTTACAGGGGGGGCTGGGAGGCTACACCTTC. Protein product: CASSLQGGLGGYTF.

This clonotype was seen ten or more times. The rearrangement uses TRBV5-1 and TRBJ2-1; possibly TRBD2 for D (6 bases). Trimming left V 3 bases short and J 8 bases short, with 12 bases between. Germline assignment: CDR1 SGHRS and CDR2 YFSETQ. CDR3 length: 13 residues. CDR3 sequence (DNA): TGCGCCAGCAGCTCCCCCGGAGGGGATGAGCAGTTCTTC. It codes for CASSSPGGDEQFF.

There are a few counts of this clonotype. The chain recombines TRBV5-1 with TRBJ1-4; 7 nucleotides agree with TRBD1. This CDR3 is 15 amino acids long. Germline assignment: CDR1 SGHRS and CDR2 YFSETQ. V lost 4 bases, J lost 4 bases, and 7 bases stayed unmatched. The DNA for the CDR3 is TGCGCCAGCAGCCTAGTAGGGACAGTTAATGAAAAACTGTTTTTT. Its protein is CASSLVGTVNEKLFF. Full variable domain (outside the CDR3, taken from reference TRBV5-1 and TRBJ1-4): KAGVTQTPRYLIKTRGQQVTLSCSPISGHRSVSWYQQTPGQGLQFLFEYFSETQRNKGNFPGRFSGRQFSNSRSEMNVSTLELGDSALYLCASSLVGTVNEKLFFGSGTQLSVL.

V and J are TRBV12-3 or TRBV12-4 and TRBJ1-2, with a weak D call TRBD1 (6 bases). CDR3 length equals 15 residues. V was trimmed by 5 bases and J by 5 bases, leaving 18 bases between them. This CDR3 is CASSLDYREWYGYTF. CDR3 bases: TGTGCCAGCAGTCTCGACTACAGGGAGTGGTATGGCTACACCTTC.

The chain employs TRBV5-4 and TRBJ2-2; 7 bases match TRBD2. This CDR3 is 16 amino acids long. The V and J ends lost 4 bases and 6 bases, in that order; junction bases with no gene match: 12. CDR1 is SGHNT, CDR2 YYREEE, per germline (reference sequence). CDR3 coding DNA: TGTGCCAGCAGCCCCGAAAGGCGGGGGTGGTCCGGGGAGCTGTTTTTT. Protein product: CASSPERRGWSGELFF.

In its sample, this clonotype was seen many times. V and J are TRBV7-2 and TRBJ1-2, with a tentative D call TRBD1 (5 bases). Germline V gene data show CDR1 as SGHTA and CDR2 as FQGNSA. The CDR3 is 14 amino acids. V shed 0 bases and J shed 7 bases, with 12 bases lying between them. The CDR3 DNA reads as TGTGCCAGCAGCTTAGCCGAACGGGGGACTGGCTACACCTTC. Protein sequence: CASSLAERGTGYTF.

This clonotype was detected many times. One junction end does not reproduce the germline sequence, and a read error may be involved. This chain links TRBV7-2 with TRBJ2-3; 9 bases map to TRBD2. Per germline, CDR1 SGHTA and CDR2 FQGNSA. This CDR3 region has 15 residues. This CDR3 reads CASSLAGPTGDTQYF. As DNA, the CDR3 is TGTGCCAGCAGCCTAGCGGGACCTACGGGAGATACGCAGTATTTT.

This clonotype was counted between two and nine times. The chain uses TRBV12-3 or TRBV12-4 and TRBJ2-5; perhaps TRBD2 as D (6 bases). V was clipped by 4 bases and J by 5 bases, with 11 bases between them. CDR3 size: 13 residues. CDR3 residues: CASSSLAGETQYF. The CDR3 DNA is TGTGCCAGCAGTTCACTAGCCGGGGAGACCCAGTACTTC.

In its sample, this clonotype was seen many times. V gene TRBV19 combines with J gene TRBJ1-2; maybe TRBD1 (6 bases). Trimming stripped 6 bases from V and 4 bases from J, with 15 bases between. The V gene's germline CDR1 is LNHDA and CDR2 SQIVND (reference sequence). CDR3 length equals 14 residues. The CDR3 coding sequence is TGTGCCAGTAGCATTGACAGGTTCGGCTATGGCTACACCTTC. It is translated as CASSIDRFGYGYTF. The whole variable domain, filled in from reference TRBV19 and TRBJ1-2, reads DGGITQSPKYLFRKEGQNVTLSCEQNLNHDAMYWYRQDPGQGLRLIYYSQIVNDFQKGDIAEGYSVSREKKESFPLTVTSAQKNPTAFYLCASSIDRFGYGYTFGSGTRLTVV.

This clonotype has more than one count but fewer than ten. The V gene is TRBV27, the J gene TRBJ1-6; 7 nucleotides match TRBD1. J lost 7 bases, V lost 6 bases, and 6 bases had no gene match. Germline V gene lookup returns CDR1 MNHEY and CDR2 SMNVEV (reference sequence). The CDR3 runs to 14 residues. CDR3 coding DNA: TGTGCCAGCAGCGGACAGGTTTGGAATTCACCCCTCCACTTT. It encodes CASSGQVWNSPLHF.

This clonotype was recorded many times. The genes are TRBV7-2 and TRBJ2-5; D might be TRBD1 (5 bases). V lost 2 bases and J 5 bases, leaving 12 bases between the germline ends. The CDR3 extends over 14 amino acids. Germline lookup yields CDR1 SGHTA and CDR2 FQGNSA. The CDR3: CASSLQGGRETQYF. The CDR3 bases are TGTGCCAGCAGCTTACAGGGTGGTCGGGAGACCCAGTACTTC. Drawing the rest from reference TRBV7-2 and TRBJ2-5, the complete variable domain is GAGVSQSPSNKVTEKGKDVELRCDPISGHTALYWYRQSLGQGLEFLIYFQGNSAPDKSGLPSDRFSAERTGGSVSTLTIQRTQQEDSAVYLCASSLQGGRETQYFGPGTRLLVL.

This clonotype was counted a few times. Written as DNA, the CDR3 is TGTGCCTGGACAGGGGGCGGGAGTGAAAAACTGTTTTTT. It specifies CAWTGGGSEKLFF. The rearrangement uses TRBV30 and TRBJ1-4, with 8 bases matching TRBD1. The CDR3 runs to 13 residues. J gave up 7 bases and V 4 bases, and 5 bases lay outside the gene matches. CDR1 and CDR2 from the germline V gene are GTSNPN and SVGIG (reference sequence).

In this sample, this clonotype turned up many times. The chain has TRBV27 and TRBJ2-7; D gene unclear. CDR1 MNHEY and CDR2 SMNVEV come from the germline V gene (reference sequence). V was trimmed by 2 bases and J by 6 bases, leaving 2 bases between them. The CDR3 extends over 10 amino acids. The CDR3, as DNA: TGTGCCAGCAGTTTAGGCGAGCAGTACGTC. As protein: CASSLGEQYV.